This TCR beta chain was identified in a study of T cell repertoires in cytomegalovirus infection. CDR3 length equals 15 residues. Germline values: CDR1 SNHLY, CDR2 FYNNEI. The V end lost 6 bases, the J end lost 4 bases, and 18 bases lay between the germline ends. This clonotype has at least ten counts. A single record per CDR3 protein comes from TCRdb applying MiXCR to the reads. Altogether approximately 500,000 distinct CDR3 sequences are present, roughly 10% being singletons, with the ten largest covering approximately 10%. The sequenced sample was PBMCs. This receptor was obtained from a human donor in good health (CMV status not recorded). Some clones in this sample may be carry-over from other donors' samples. The chain carries TRBV2 and TRBJ1-2; a possible D gene is TRBD1 (5 bases). CDR3 bases: TGTGCCAGCAGCCTTTGGGGCAGGCCAAGCTATGGCTACACCTTC. Amino acid sequence: CASSLWGRPSYGYTF.